These T cell receptor beta chains were read from a single sample in a study of Ad26.COV2.S vaccination and SARS-CoV-2 variants. Sequencing used immunoSEQ multiplex PCR; TCRdb keeps in-frame clones, though not all of them. The profile shows over 85,000 clones, over 60% of them singletons. The material sequenced was peripheral blood, taken after recovery from COVID-19. Receptors were obtained from a human donor who had recovered from COVID-19. Both conserved end residues are part of each CDR3. The D gene is left open where the match is weak. A clone size is listed for some rows: how often the clone was seen (once, few, many), or a class if it is expanded.

j_gene | abundance | d_gene | v_gene | CDR3aa | CDR3nt
TRBJ1-4 | NA | NA | TRBV30 | CAWSGGAATNEKLFF | TGTGCCTGGAGTGGGGGGGCCGCAACTAATGAAAAACTGTTTTTT
TRBJ2-3 | NA | TRBD2 | TRBV5-6 | CASSRTSGPSTDTQYF | TGTGCCAGCAGCCGGACTAGCGGGCCTAGCACAGATACGCAGTATTTT
TRBJ1-1 | NA | TRBD1 | TRBV19 | CASSIESTGRKAFF | TGTGCCAGTAGTATAGAGTCGACAGGGCGTAAAGCTTTCTTT
TRBJ2-3 | NA | NA | TRBV7-9 | CASSLGRQRDTQYF | TGTGCCAGCAGCTTAGGAAGGCAAAGAGATACGCAGTATTTT
TRBJ2-7 | few | TRBD1 | TRBV27 | CASSLGTGEQYF | TGTGCCAGCAGTTTAGGGACAGGCGAGCAGTACTTC
TRBJ2-1 | once | NA | TRBV10-1 | CASSGSRIYNEQFF | TGCGCCAGCAGTGGTTCCCGGATTTACAATGAGCAGTTCTTC
TRBJ2-7 | NA | NA | TRBV7-9 | CASSPPWAQISYEQYF | TGTGCCAGCAGCCCGCCCTGGGCACAGATCTCCTACGAGCAGTACTTC
TRBJ1-5 | NA | NA | TRBV6-5 | CASSDTGFNQPQHF | TGTGCCAGCAGCGATACAGGGTTCAATCAGCCCCAGCATTTT
TRBJ1-1 | NA | TRBD1 | TRBV3-1/TRBV3-2 | CASSHYRGDTEAFF | TGTGCCAGCAGCCATTACAGGGGGGACACTGAAGCTTTCTTT
TRBJ2-5 | NA | NA | TRBV2 | CASSELEGETQYF | TGTGCCAGCAGTGAACTAGAAGGGGAGACCCAGTACTTC
TRBJ1-6 | NA | TRBD1 | TRBV27 | CASSGQVPNSPLHF | TGTGCCAGCAGTGGACAGGTGCCTAATTCACCCCTCCACTTT
TRBJ2-7 | few | NA | TRBV27 | CASSLFGSSSYEQYF | TGTGCCAGCAGTTTATTCGGGAGTAGCTCCTACGAGCAGTACTTC
TRBJ1-2 | NA | NA | TRBV2 | CASSDRTASYGYTF | TGTGCCAGCAGTGATAGGACAGCGAGCTATGGCTACACCTTC
TRBJ2-7 | NA | NA | TRBV7-2 | CASSSGAGFAYEQYF | TGTGCCAGCAGCTCCGGGGCTGGGTTTGCCTACGAGCAGTACTTC
TRBJ2-7 | NA | TRBD1 | TRBV29-1 | CSVEGDSSYEQYF | TGCAGCGTTGAGGGGGACAGCTCCTACGAGCAGTACTTC
TRBJ1-2 | NA | NA | TRBV6-6 | CASSFDRGYTF | TGTGCCAGCAGCTTCGACAGGGGCTACACCTTC
TRBJ1-6 | NA | NA | TRBV7-9 | CASSLARQNNSPLHF | TGTGCCAGCAGCTTAGCGCGACAGAATAATTCACCCCTCCACTTT
TRBJ2-7 | NA | TRBD1 | TRBV3-1/TRBV3-2 | CASSQVGRGSYEQYF | TGTGCCAGCAGCCAAGTCGGCAGGGGGAGCTACGAGCAGTACTTC
TRBJ1-2 | NA | TRBD1 | TRBV13 | CASSRIDRGDGYTF | TGTGCCAGCAGTCGAATAGACAGGGGGGACGGCTACACCTTC
TRBJ1-2 | NA | NA | TRBV10-3 | CAISETRTGNYGYTF | TGTGCCATCAGTGAAACGAGGACGGGTAACTATGGCTACACCTTC
TRBJ2-3 | NA | TRBD2 | TRBV10-3 | CAISGLAGAKSSTDTQYF | TGTGCCATCAGTGGGCTAGCGGGGGCTAAATCTAGCACAGATACGCAGTATTTT
TRBJ1-1 | NA | NA | TRBV28 | CASSPVGVRTEAFF | TGTGCCAGCAGTCCCGTGGGGGTGAGGACTGAAGCTTTCTTT
TRBJ2-2 | NA | NA | TRBV5-1 | CASSLEGSANTGELFF | TGCGCCAGCAGCTTGGAGGGGAGCGCGAACACCGGGGAGCTGTTTTTT
TRBJ2-2 | NA | NA | TRBV6-5 | CASKGGAVTGELFF | TGTGCCAGCAAGGGGGGGGCGGTCACCGGGGAGCTGTTTTTT
TRBJ2-7 | NA | NA | TRBV23-1 | CASSPQHRKRVYEQYF | TGCGCCAGCAGTCCCCAGCACCGGAAGAGGGTCTACGAGCAGTACTTC
TRBJ1-6 | NA | NA | TRBV6-5 | CASSYSNPGTNSPLHF | TGTGCCAGCAGTTACTCGAATCCAGGGACGAATTCACCCCTCCACTTT
TRBJ1-4 | NA | TRBD1 | TRBV29-1 | CSYLDRTNEKLFF | TGCAGTTATCTGGACAGGACTAATGAAAAACTGTTTTTT
TRBJ2-3 | NA | NA | TRBV6-5 | CASAQGGADTQYF | TGTGCCAGCGCCCAAGGGGGGGCGGATACGCAGTATTTT